The present entry profiles one T cell receptor beta chain with its context. What it recognizes is unknown. This entry belongs to a study of immune evolution from preneoplasia to lung adenocarcinoma. Turning to the study itself: HLA loss of heterozygosity: roughly 6.6% AIS, under 19% MIA, about 35% ADC, none AAH. General study findings and limits: KRAS-mutant nodules had the highest T cell clonality. Top clone frequencies peaked in normal lung, apparently declining through invasive adenocarcinoma. Later-stage lesions seemingly showed higher T cell density and diversity than normal lung.

The protocol was immunoSEQ multiplex PCR, while the TCRdb copy is restricted to in-frame clones and leaves out a portion. The profile shows about 5,600 clones, 60% to 75% of them singletons. V was pared by 2 bases and J by 4 bases, with 11 bases between. Germline CDR1 and CDR2: MNHEY and SVGAGI. The CDR3 runs 15 residues. The TCR comes from a person in their sixties or seventies with lung adenocarcinoma. This chain uses TRBV6-5 with TRBJ1-4; TRBD1 might be the D (5 bases). What was sequenced was FFPE lung adenocarcinoma in situ tissue. CDR3 sequence (DNA): TGTGCCAGCAGTTACACCCAGGGCGGTAATGAAAAACTGTTTTTT. The encoded protein is CASSYTQGGNEKLFF.